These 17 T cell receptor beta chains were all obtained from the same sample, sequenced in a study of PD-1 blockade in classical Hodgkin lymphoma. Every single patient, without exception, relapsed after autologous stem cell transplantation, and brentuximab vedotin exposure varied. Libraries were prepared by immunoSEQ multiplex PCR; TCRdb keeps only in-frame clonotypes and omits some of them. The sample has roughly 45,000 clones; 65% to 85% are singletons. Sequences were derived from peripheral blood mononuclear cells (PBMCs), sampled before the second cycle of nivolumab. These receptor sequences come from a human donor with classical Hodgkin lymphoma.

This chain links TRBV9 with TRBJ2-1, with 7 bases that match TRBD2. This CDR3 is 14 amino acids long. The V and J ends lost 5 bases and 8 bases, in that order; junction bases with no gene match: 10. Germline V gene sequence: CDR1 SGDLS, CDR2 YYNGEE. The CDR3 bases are TGTGCCAGCAGTGATTCGGGGGGATATCATGAGCAGTTCTTC. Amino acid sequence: CASSDSGGYHEQFF.

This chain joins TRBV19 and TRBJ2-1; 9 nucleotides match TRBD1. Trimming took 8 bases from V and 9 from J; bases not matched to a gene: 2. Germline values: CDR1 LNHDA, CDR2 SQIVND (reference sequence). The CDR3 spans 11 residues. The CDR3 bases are TGTGCCAGTGGACAGGGGAGTGAGCAGTTCTTC. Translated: CASGQGSEQFF. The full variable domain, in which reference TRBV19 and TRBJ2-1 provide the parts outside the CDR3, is DGGITQSPKYLFRKEGQNVTLSCEQNLNHDAMYWYRQDPGQGLRLIYYSQIVNDFQKGDIAEGYSVSREKKESFPLTVTSAQKNPTAFYLCASGQGSEQFFGPGTRLTVL.

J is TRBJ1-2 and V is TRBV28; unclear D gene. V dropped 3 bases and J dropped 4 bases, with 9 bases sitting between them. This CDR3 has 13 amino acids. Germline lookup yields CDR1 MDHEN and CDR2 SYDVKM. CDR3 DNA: TGTGCCAGCAGTTTCGGTGGTAGCTATGGCTACACCTTC. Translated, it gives CASSFGGSYGYTF.

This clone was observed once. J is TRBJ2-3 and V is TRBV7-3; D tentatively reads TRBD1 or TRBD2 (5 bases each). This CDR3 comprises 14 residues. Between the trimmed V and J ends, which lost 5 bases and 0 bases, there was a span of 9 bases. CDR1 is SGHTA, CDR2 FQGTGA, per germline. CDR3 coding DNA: TGTGCCAGCAGCCCTTGGGGGAGCACAGATACGCAGTATTTT. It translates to CASSPWGSTDTQYF.

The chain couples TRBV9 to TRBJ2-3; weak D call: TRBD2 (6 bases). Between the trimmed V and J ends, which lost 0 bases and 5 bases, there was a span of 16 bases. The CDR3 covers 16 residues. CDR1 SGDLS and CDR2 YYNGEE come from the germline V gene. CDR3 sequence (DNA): TGTGCCAGCAGCGTAGCGGAGTCGGCGGGGCGAGATACGCAGTATTTT. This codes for CASSVAESAGRDTQYF.

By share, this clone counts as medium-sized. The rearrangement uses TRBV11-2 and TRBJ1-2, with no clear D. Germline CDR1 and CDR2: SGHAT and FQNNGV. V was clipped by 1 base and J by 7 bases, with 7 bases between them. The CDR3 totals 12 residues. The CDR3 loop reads CASSLGIRGYTF. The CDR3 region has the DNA TGTGCCAGCAGCTTAGGAATCCGTGGCTACACCTTC.

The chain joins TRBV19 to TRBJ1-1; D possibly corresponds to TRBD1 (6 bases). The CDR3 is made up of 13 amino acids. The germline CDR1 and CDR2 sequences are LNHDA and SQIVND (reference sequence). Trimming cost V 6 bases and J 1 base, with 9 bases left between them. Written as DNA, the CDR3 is TGTGCCAGTAGCCTACAGGGGAACACTGAAGCTTTCTTT. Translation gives CASSLQGNTEAFF.

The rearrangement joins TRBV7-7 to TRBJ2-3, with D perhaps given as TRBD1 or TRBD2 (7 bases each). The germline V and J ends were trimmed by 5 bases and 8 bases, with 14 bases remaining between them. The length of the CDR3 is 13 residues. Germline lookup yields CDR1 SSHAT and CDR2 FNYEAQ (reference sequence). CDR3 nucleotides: TGTGCCAGCAGCCAGGGGGGGCGGGGTACGCAGTATTTT. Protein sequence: CASSQGGRGTQYF.

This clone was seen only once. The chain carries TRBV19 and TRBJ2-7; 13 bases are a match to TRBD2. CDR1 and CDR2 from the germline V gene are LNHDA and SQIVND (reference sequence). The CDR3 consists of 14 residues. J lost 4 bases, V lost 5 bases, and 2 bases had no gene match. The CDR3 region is CASSWTSGRYEQYF. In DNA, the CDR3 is TGTGCCAGTAGTTGGACTAGCGGGAGATACGAGCAGTACTTC.

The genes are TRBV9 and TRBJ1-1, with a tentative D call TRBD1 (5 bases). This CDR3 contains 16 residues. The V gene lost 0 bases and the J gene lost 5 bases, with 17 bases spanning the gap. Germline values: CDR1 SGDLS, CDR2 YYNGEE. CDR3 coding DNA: TGTGCCAGCAGCGTAGCAGTGTCTGGGGGTCGGACTGAAGCTTTCTTT. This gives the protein CASSVAVSGGRTEAFF.

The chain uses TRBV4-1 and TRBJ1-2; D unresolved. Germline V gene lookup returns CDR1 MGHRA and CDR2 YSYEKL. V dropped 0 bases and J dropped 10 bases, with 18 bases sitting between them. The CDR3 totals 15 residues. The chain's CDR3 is CASSQDIVVGEDYTF. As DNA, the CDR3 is TGCGCCAGCAGCCAAGATATAGTCGTTGGGGAGGACTACACCTTC.

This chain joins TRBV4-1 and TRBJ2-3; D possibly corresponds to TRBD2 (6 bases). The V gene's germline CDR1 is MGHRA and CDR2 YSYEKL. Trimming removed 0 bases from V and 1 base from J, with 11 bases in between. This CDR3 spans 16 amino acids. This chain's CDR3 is CASSQEGGEGTDTQYF. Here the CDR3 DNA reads TGCGCCAGCAGCCAAGAAGGCGGGGAGGGCACAGATACGCAGTATTTT.

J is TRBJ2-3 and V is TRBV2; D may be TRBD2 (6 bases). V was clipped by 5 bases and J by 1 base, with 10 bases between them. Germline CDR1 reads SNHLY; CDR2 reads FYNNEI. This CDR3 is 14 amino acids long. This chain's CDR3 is CASSRESGTDTQYF. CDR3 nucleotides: TGTGCCAGCAGTCGGGAGTCGGGCACAGATACGCAGTATTTT. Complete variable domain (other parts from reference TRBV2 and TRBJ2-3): EPEVTQTPSHQVTQMGQEVILRCVPISNHLYFYWYRQILGQKVEFLVSFYNNEISEKSEIFDDQFSVERPDGSNFTLKIRSTKLEDSAMYFCASSRESGTDTQYFGPGTRLTVL.

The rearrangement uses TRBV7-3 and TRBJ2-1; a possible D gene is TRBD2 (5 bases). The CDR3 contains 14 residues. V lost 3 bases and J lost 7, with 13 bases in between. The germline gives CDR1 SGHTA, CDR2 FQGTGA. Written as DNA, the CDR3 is TGTGCCAGCAGCTTTAACGGAGGATCGAATGAGCAGTTCTTC. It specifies CASSFNGGSNEQFF.

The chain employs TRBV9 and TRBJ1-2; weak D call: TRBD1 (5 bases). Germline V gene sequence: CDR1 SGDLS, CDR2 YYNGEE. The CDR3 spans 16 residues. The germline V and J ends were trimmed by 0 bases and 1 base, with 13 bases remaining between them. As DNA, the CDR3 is TGTGCCAGCAGCGTAGCCCCGGGGCTAAATAACTATGGCTACACCTTC. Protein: CASSVAPGLNNYGYTF.

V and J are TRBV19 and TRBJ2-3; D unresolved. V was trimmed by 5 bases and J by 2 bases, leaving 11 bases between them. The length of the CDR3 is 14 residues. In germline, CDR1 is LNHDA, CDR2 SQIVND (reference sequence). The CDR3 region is CASSYPTITDTQYF. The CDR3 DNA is TGTGCCAGTAGTTACCCCACAATCACAGATACGCAGTATTTT.

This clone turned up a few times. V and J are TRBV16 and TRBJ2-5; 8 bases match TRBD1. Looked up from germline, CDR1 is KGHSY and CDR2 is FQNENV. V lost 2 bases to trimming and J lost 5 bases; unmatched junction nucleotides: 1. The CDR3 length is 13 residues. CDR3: CASSQGTGETQYF. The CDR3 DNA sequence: TGTGCCAGCAGCCAAGGGACAGGCGAGACCCAGTACTTC.